This TCR beta chain was sequenced in a study of response to subunit inactivated influenza vaccine. General study findings and limits: New T cells are recruited in small numbers by each seasonal influenza vaccination, according to the authors' suggestion.

Trimming pared 2 bases from V and 0 bases from J, leaving 10 bases between. CDR3 length equals 15 residues. The germline CDR1 and CDR2 sequences are MNHEY and SVGAGI. On this clonotype: Its antigen remains unknown.

MiXCR, run by TCRdb on the RT-PCR reads, gives a single entry per CDR3 protein. The repertoire includes about half a million distinct CDR3 sequences, 9.5% to 12% of them detected once, and about 12% sits in the top ten. The chain joins TRBV6-5 to TRBJ1-1, with D possibly being TRBD1 (5 bases). The sequence came from a man between 45 and 60 years old who received an inactivated influenza vaccine. This specimen consisted of PBMCs from blood, obtained about 40 days after vaccination. CDR3 nucleotides: TGTGCCAGCAGTTACCAAGGGACGATGAACACTGAAGCTTTCTTT. Its translation: CASSYQGTMNTEAFF.